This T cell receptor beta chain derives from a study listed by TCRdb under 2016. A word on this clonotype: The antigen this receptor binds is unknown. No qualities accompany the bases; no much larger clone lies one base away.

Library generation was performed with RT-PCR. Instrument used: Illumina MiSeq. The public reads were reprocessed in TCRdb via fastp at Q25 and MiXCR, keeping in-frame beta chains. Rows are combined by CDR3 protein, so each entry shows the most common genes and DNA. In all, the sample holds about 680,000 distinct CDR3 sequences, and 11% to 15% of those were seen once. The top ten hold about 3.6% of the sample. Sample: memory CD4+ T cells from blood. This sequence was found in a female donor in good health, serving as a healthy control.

In nucleotide form, the sequence is TGCGCCAGCAGCTTTGACAGTACCTCGGAAAAACTGTTTTTT. This sequence encodes CASSFDSTSEKLFF. Here the chain combines TRBV5-1 and TRBJ1-4; D gene: possibly TRBD1, on 5 matching bases. At the junction V is shortened by 2 bases and J by 8 bases, with 13 bases in between. In the germline V gene, CDR1 corresponds to SGHRS and CDR2 to YFSETQ. Counted from cysteine to phenylalanine, this CDR3 has 14 amino acids. The sequence is cut down to CDR3 DNA, 42 bases in frame from base 1.